Below, 22 T cell receptor beta chains from the same sample are listed, as sequenced in a study of cytomegalovirus exposure and HLA in healthy donors. The PCR made use of 60 Vbeta and 13 Jbeta primers. Repertoires were generated with immunoSEQ multiplex PCR, while TCRdb's copy carries only in-frame clones and drops some. The sample shows some 120,000 clones, about 73% of them seen only once. Sample: PBMCs. The receptor set was obtained from a middle-aged woman in good health and CMV-seropositive.

The chain carries TRBV7-9 and TRBJ1-2; 8 positions agree with TRBD1. V gave up 5 bases and J gave up 6 bases; unmatched junction bases: 8. This CDR3 contains 14 residues. Germline loops: CDR1 SEHNR, CDR2 FQNEAQ (reference sequence). The DNA of the CDR3 is TGTGCCAGCAGCGATTACAGGGGGTATGATGGCTACACCTTC. It encodes CASSDYRGYDGYTF.

The chain joins TRBV6-5 to TRBJ1-2, with D possibly being TRBD1 (5 bases). This CDR3 is 15 amino acids long. The ends were cut back, 7 bases at V and 7 bases at J, with 22 bases in the middle. Germline CDR1 reads MNHEY; CDR2 reads SVGAGI. CDR3 sequence reads: CASNRGASGGFGYTF. CDR3 nucleotides: TGTGCCAGCAATAGAGGGGCCTCGGGGGGGTTTGGCTACACCTTC.

There are a few counts of this clone. J is TRBJ1-1 and V is TRBV10-3; D perhaps matches TRBD1 (5 bases). CDR3 length equals 13 residues. Germline lookup yields CDR1 ENHRY and CDR2 SYGVKD. With 6 bases removed from V and 5 bases from J, the gap between germline ends came to 13 bases. The CDR3 nucleotides read TGTGCCATCAGCGAAAACGGGGGTACTGAAGCTTTCTTT. Translating it yields CAISENGGTEAFF.

This clone was recorded once. The rearrangement uses TRBV28 and TRBJ1-1; TRBD1 is a possible D gene (6 bases). The CDR3 contains 12 residues. Trimming took 2 bases from V and 7 from J, leaving 8 bases between them. Germline loops: CDR1 MDHEN, CDR2 SYDVKM. The CDR3 protein is CASSLSRGEAFF. CDR3 in DNA: TGTGCCAGCAGTTTAAGCAGGGGTGAAGCTTTCTTT.

The chain recombines TRBV6-5 with TRBJ2-5; D is perhaps TRBD2 (5 bases). V was clipped by 1 base and J by 2 bases, with 8 bases between them. Germline V gene data show CDR1 as MNHEY and CDR2 as SVGAGI. The CDR3 runs 14 residues. The DNA of the CDR3 is TGTGCCAGCAGTTACTTCGGGATTCAAGAGACCCAGTACTTC. Amino acids: CASSYFGIQETQYF.

This clone was observed once. The chain has TRBV6-6 and TRBJ1-2; possible D gene TRBD1, 5 bases. The V end was cut by 4 bases, the J end by 4 bases, with 16 bases between. The CDR3 has 15 amino acids. CDR1 and CDR2 (germline): MNHNY, SVGAGI (reference sequence). CDR3 bases: TGTGCCAGCAGTTCCACGTTAACGGGGGGCTATGGCTACACCTTC. Translation gives CASSSTLTGGYGYTF.

Points on this clone: Its ends do not fully match the called genes, so a read error is possible. The gene calls are TRBV6-6 and TRBJ2-7, with 9 bases aligning to TRBD1. Germline lookup yields CDR1 MNHNY and CDR2 SVGAGI (reference sequence). The CDR3 sequence is 14 residues long. Here the CDR3 reads CASSYRDREDKQHF. The DNA of the CDR3 is TGTGCCAGCAGTTACAGGGACAGGGAGGATAAGCAGCACTTC.

This clone was seen a handful of times. This rearrangement joins TRBV13 to TRBJ2-5; D unclear. The end of the DNA aligns better with TRBJ2-7, so the J call may be wrong. The CDR3 runs 11 residues. Germline CDR1 reads PRHDT; CDR2 reads FYEKMQ (reference sequence). CDR3 loop: CASSRNYEQYF. The CDR3 region has the DNA TGTGCCAGCAGCCGAAACTACGAGCAGTACTTC.

Here the CDR3 reads CASSVQGSIYNEQFF. The CDR3 DNA is TGTGCCAGCAGTGTTCAGGGTAGCATCTACAATGAGCAGTTCTTC. The chain couples TRBV2 to TRBJ2-1, with D possibly TRBD1 on 5 matching bases. With 4 bases removed from V and 3 bases from J, the gap between germline ends came to 13 bases. The CDR3 spans 15 residues. Germline CDR1 and CDR2: SNHLY and FYNNEI.

For the CDR3, the DNA is TGCAGCGTTGCGTCTAGCGGAACAGATACGCAGTATTTT. Amino acid sequence: CSVASSGTDTQYF. This rearrangement joins TRBV29-1 to TRBJ2-3, with TRBD2 identical over 7 bases. Germline assignment: CDR1 SQVTM and CDR2 ANQGSEA. Germline trimming cut 4 bases from V and 3 bases from J; bases unmatched to any gene: 4. The CDR3 sequence is 13 residues long.

This clone has only a few counts. This chain links TRBV6-1 with TRBJ1-1, with 8 bases that match TRBD1. After removal of 6 bases from V and 3 bases from J, the junction contained 9 bases not matched to a gene. The CDR3 runs 15 residues. The germline V gene has CDR1 MNHNS and CDR2 SASEGT. DNA for the CDR3: TGTGCCAGCAGGCACAACAGGGGGATCGACACTGAAGCTTTCTTT. Translating gives CASRHNRGIDTEAFF.

This clone has only one observation. J is TRBJ1-3 and V is TRBV10-3; D ambiguous. Trimming left V 8 bases short and J 0 bases short, with 8 bases between. The CDR3 runs 13 residues. The germline V gene has CDR1 ENHRY and CDR2 SYGVKD. CDR3 region: CAIGAASGNTIYF. Written as DNA, the CDR3 is TGTGCCATCGGAGCAGCCTCTGGAAACACCATATATTTT.

The rearrangement uses TRBV5-1 and TRBJ1-6; 10 bases are shared with TRBD1. Germline CDR1 is SGHRS and CDR2 is YFSETQ. V lost 3 bases, J lost 0 bases, and 6 bases stayed unmatched. This CDR3 comprises 18 residues. The CDR3 region is CASSSGQGFGSYNSPLHF. Written as DNA, the CDR3 is TGCGCCAGCAGCTCGGGACAGGGGTTCGGCTCCTATAATTCACCCCTCCACTTT.

The chain carries TRBV6-1 and TRBJ1-2, with D possibly TRBD1 on 5 matching bases. The germline gives CDR1 MNHNS, CDR2 SASEGT. V gave up 6 bases and J gave up 4 bases, with 12 bases separating them. The CDR3 contains 13 residues. The CDR3 DNA reads TGTGCCAGCAGCGCATCCGGGGGCTATGGCTACACCTTC. It encodes CASSASGGYGYTF.

The J gene is TRBJ2-3, the V gene TRBV11-2, with 7 bases lining up with TRBD1. This CDR3 is 15 amino acids long. Germline CDR1 and CDR2: SGHAT and FQNNGV. The trim removed 6 bases at V and 2 bases at J, leaving 8 bases unmatched. The CDR3 sequence is CASSQGVGNTDTQYF. In DNA, the CDR3 is TGTGCCAGCAGTCAGGGGGTGGGCAACACAGATACGCAGTATTTT.

V gene TRBV2 combines with J gene TRBJ2-5; D may be TRBD2 (6 bases). V was trimmed by 4 bases and J by 2 bases, leaving 11 bases between them. Germline values: CDR1 SNHLY, CDR2 FYNNEI. CDR3 length: 14 amino acids. CDR3 loop: CASSVRTTQETQYF. The DNA for the CDR3 is TGTGCCAGCAGTGTGCGGACTACACAAGAGACCCAGTACTTC.

This clone was observed a few times. Sequence at one end of the junction differs from germline and may be a read error. The genes are TRBV4-2 and TRBJ1-2; D is ambiguous. This CDR3 is built from 15 residues. Germline assignment: CDR1 LGHNA and CDR2 YNFKEQ. CDR3 bases: TGTGCCAGCAGCCAAGAACCGATAAACCTCTATCGCTACACCTTC. Amino acid sequence: CASSQEPINLYRYTF.

The sample holds a few counts of this clone. The V and J genes are TRBV7-2 and TRBJ1-1, with 8 nucleotides matching TRBD1. There are 13 residues in the CDR3. Germline CDR1 and CDR2: SGHTA and FQGNSA. The V segment lost 2 bases and the J segment 12 bases; nucleotides outside the gene matches: 8. CDR3 sequence reads: CASSLSGQEGSFF. The CDR3 DNA sequence: TGTGCCAGCAGCTTATCGGGACAGGAGGGATCTTTCTTT.

This rearrangement joins TRBV4-3 to TRBJ2-2, with D perhaps matching TRBD2 (6 bases). CDR1 and CDR2 from the germline V gene are LGHNA and YSLEER. The CDR3 loop spans 18 amino acids. Trimming took 0 bases from V and 6 from J, leaving 20 bases between them. CDR3 sequence (DNA): TGCGCCAGCAGCCAAGAAGGAGGGGCGCTGGGGAGTGCCGGGGAGCTGTTTTTT. Translated: CASSQEGGALGSAGELFF.

V gene TRBV11-1 combines with J gene TRBJ1-1; D uncertain. The CDR3 spans 15 residues. The germline gives CDR1 SGHAT, CDR2 FQDESV (reference sequence). The ends were cut back, 1 base at V and 7 bases at J, with 16 bases in the middle. CDR3 protein: CASSLGRLNLGEAFF. CDR3 nucleotides: TGTGCCAGCAGCTTAGGCAGACTCAATCTCGGTGAAGCTTTCTTT.

The genes are TRBV25-1 and TRBJ1-2; 8 bases are shared with TRBD1. This CDR3 spans 15 amino acids. Germline loops: CDR1 MGHDK, CDR2 SYGVNS. Trimming took 0 bases from V and 9 from J; bases not matched to a gene: 9. As DNA, the CDR3 is TGTGCCAGCAGTGAATATTTTTCGACAGGGGATAGCTACACCTTC. It codes for CASSEYFSTGDSYTF.

V gene TRBV18 combines with J gene TRBJ1-5; 8 nucleotides agree with TRBD1. The CDR3 is 15 residues long. Germline V gives CDR1 KGHSH, CDR2 LQKENI. The V gene end was trimmed by 4 bases and the J gene end by 3 bases; junction bases not matched to a gene: 5. CDR3: CASSQRQGPNQPQHF. The CDR3 DNA reads TGTGCCAGCTCACAGAGACAGGGGCCCAATCAGCCCCAGCATTTT.